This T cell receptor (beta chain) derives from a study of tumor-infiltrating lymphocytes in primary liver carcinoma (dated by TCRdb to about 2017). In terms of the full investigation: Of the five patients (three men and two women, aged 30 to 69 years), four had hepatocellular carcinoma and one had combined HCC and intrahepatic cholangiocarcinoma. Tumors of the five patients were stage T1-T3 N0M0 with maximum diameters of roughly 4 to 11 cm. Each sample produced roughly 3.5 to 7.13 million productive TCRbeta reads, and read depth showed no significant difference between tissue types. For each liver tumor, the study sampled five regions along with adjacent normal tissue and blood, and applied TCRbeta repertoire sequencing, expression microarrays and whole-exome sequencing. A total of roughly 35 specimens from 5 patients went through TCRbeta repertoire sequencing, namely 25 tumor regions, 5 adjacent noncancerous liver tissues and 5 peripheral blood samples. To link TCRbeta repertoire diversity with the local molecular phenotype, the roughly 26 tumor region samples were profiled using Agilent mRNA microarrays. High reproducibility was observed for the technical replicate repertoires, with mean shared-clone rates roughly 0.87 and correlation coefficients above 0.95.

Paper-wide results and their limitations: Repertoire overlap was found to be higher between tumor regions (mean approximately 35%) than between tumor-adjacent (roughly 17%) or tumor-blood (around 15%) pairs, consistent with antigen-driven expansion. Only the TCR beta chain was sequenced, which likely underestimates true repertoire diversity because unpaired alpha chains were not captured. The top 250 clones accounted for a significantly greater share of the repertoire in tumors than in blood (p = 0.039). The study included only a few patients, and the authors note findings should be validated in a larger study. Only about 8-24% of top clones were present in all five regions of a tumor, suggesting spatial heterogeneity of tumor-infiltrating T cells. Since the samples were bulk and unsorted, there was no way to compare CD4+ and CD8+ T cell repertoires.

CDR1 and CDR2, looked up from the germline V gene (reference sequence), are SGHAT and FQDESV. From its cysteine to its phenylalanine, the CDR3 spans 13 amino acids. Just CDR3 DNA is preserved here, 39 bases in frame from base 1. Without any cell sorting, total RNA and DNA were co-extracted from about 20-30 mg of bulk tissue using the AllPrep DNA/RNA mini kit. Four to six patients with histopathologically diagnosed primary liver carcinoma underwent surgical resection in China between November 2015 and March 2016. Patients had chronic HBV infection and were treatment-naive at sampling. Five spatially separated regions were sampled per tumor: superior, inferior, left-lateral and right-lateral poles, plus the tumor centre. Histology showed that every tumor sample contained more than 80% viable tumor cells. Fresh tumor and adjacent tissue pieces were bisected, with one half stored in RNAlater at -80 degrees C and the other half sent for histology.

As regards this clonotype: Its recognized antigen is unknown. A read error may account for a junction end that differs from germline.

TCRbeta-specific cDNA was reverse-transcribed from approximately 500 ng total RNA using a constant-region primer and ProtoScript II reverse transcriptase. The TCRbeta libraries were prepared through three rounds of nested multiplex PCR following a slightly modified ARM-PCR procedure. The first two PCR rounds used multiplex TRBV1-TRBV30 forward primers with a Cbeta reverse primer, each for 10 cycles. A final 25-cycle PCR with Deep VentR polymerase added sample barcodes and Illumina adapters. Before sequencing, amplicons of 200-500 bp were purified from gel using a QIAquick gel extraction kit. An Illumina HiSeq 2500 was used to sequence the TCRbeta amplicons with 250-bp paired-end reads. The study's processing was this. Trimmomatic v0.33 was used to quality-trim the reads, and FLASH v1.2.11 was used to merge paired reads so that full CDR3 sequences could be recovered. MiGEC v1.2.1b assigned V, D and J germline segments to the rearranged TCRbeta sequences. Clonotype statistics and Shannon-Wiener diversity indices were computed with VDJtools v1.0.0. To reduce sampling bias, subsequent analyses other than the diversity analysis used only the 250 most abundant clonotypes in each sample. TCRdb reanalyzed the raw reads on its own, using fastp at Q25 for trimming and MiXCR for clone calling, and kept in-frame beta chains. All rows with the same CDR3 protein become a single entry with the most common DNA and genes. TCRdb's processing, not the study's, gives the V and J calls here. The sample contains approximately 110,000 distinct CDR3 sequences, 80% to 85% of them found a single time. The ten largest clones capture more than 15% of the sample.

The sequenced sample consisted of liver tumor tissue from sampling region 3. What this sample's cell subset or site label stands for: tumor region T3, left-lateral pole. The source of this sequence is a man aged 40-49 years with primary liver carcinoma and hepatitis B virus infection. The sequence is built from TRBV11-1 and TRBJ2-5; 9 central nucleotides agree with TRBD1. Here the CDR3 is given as CVSSGTGQETQYF. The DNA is TGTGTCAGCAGCGGGACAGGGCAAGAGACCCAGTACTTC.